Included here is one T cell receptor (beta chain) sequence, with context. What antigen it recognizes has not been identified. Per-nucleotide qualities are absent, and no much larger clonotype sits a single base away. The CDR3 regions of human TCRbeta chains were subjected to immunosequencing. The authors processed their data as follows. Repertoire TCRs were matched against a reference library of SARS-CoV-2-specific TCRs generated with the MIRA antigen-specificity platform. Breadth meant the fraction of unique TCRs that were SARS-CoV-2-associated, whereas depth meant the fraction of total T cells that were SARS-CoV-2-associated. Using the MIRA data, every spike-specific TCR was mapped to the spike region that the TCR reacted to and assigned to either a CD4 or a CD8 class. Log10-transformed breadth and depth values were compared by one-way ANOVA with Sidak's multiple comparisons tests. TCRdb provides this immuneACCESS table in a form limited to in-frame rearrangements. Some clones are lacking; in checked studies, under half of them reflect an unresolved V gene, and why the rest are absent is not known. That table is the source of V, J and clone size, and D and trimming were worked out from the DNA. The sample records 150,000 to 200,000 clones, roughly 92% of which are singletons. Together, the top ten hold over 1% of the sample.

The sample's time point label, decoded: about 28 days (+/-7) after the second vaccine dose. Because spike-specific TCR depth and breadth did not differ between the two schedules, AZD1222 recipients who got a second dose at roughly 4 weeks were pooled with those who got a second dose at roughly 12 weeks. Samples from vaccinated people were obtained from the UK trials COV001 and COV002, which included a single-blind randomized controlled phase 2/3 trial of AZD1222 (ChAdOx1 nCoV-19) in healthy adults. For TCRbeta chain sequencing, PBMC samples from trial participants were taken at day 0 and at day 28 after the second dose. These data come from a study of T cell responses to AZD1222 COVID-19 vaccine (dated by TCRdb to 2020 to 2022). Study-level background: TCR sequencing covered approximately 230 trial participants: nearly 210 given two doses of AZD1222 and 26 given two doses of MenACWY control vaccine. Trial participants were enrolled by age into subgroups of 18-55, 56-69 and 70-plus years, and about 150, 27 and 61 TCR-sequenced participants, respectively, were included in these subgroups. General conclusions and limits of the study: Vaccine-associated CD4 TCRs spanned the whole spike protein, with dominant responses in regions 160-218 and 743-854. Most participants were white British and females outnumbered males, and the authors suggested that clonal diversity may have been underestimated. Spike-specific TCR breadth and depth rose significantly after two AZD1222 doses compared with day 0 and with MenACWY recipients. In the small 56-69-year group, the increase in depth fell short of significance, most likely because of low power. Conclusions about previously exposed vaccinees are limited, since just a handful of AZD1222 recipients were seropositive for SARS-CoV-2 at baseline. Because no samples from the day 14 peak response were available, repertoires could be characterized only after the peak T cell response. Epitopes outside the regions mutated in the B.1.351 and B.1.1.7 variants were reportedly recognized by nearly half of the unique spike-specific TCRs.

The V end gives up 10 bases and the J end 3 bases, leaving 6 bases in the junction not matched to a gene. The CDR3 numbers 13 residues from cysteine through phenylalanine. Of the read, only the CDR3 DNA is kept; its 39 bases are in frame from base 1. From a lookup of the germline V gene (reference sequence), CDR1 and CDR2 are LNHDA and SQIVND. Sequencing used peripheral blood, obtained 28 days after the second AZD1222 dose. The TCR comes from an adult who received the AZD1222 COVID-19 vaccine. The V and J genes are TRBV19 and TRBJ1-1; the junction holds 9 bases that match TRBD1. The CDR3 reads CATPGQGDTEAFF. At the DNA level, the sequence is TGTGCCACCCCGGGACAGGGTGACACTGAAGCTTTCTTT.